Listed below are T cell receptor beta chains from one sample, sequenced in a study of metastatic and nonmetastatic thyroid tumors. With MiXCR, TCRdb reprocessed the PCR reads. The sample lists about 38,000 clones; about 45% were seen once. Material for sequencing was tumor tissue. The receptors were sampled from a male donor with papillary thyroid cancer or a benign thyroid nodule (not recorded which). Some clones in this sample may be carry-over from other donors' samples. The CDR3 runs from the conserved cysteine through the conserved F or W. D genes are given only for firm matches.

-,TRBV30,TRBJ1-6,15,CAWTTASSYNSPLHF
-,TRBV9,TRBJ1-1,15,CASSVSSRLDTEAFF
TRBD2,TRBV11-3,TRBJ2-1,14,CASSPSGRRGEQFF
-,TRBV5-1,TRBJ2-5,15,CATHPADKKKETQYF
TRBD2,TRBV20-1,TRBJ2-3,16,CSARATWAGAADTQYF
-,TRBV3-1,TRBJ1-1,14,CASSPRGMNTEAFF
-,TRBV3-1,TRBJ1-4,14,CASSLGSRNEKLFF
-,TRBV7-9,TRBJ2-7,13,CASSLAGAYEQYF
TRBD2,TRBV20-1,TRBJ2-7,13,CSAVGLAGYEQYF
-,TRBV20-1,TRBJ1-5,13,CSARVGSNQPQHF
-,TRBV24-1,TRBJ2-1,18,CATSDSNVQGRTYNEQFF
-,TRBV20-1,TRBJ2-7,14,CSADSGTGSYEQYF
-,TRBV30,TRBJ2-5,11,CAWASWETQYF